Presented here are 16 T cell receptor beta chains from one specimen sequenced in a study of cytomegalovirus exposure and HLA in healthy donors. 13 Jbeta primers and 60 Vbeta primers were used for the PCR. Data came from immunoSEQ multiplex PCR; TCRdb stores just in-frame clones and leaves some out. The repertoire consists of 100,000 or so clones, with approximately 78% occurring once and the leading ten covering approximately 4.2%. The sequenced sample consisted of PBMCs. The receptors shown here come from a woman aged 35 to 49 in good health and CMV-seropositive.

V is TRBV10-3 and J is TRBJ2-2, with 7 bases lining up with TRBD2. CDR1 ENHRY and CDR2 SYGVKD come from the germline V gene. This CDR3 contains 13 residues. The J segment lost 5 bases and the V segment lost 5 bases, leaving 2 bases of the junction unmatched. As DNA, the CDR3 is TGTGCCATCAGTCTCGGGGGGACCGGGGAGCTGTTTTTT. This codes for CAISLGGTGELFF.

The V call is TRBV25-1, the J call TRBJ2-3; D call uncertain. CDR1 and CDR2 (germline): MGHDK, SYGVNS. V gave up 4 bases and J gave up 3 bases, with 5 bases separating them. This CDR3 has 12 residues. CDR3 nucleotide sequence: TGTGCCAGCAGTGTCCAAACAGATACGCAGTATTTT. Encoded protein: CASSVQTDTQYF. Full variable domain (rest looked up from reference TRBV25-1 and TRBJ2-3): EADIYQTPRYLVIGTGKKITLECSQTMGHDKMYWYQQDPGMELHLIHYSYGVNSTEKGDLSSESTVSRIRTEHFPLTLESARPSHTSQYLCASSVQTDTQYFGPGTRLTVL.

J is TRBJ1-1 and V is TRBV29-1, with TRBD1 matching 7 bases. The CDR3 length is 11 residues. CDR1 and CDR2 from the germline V gene are SQVTM and ANQGSEA. The V gene end was trimmed by 1 base and the J gene end by 11 bases; junction bases not matched to a gene: 4. In nucleotides, the CDR3 is TGCAGCGTTGAAGCAGGGGGTCGGGCTTTCTTT. Translating gives CSVEAGGRAFF.

The CDR3 DNA follows: TGTGCCAGCTCACGGGAAGGACAGCGCTATGGCTACACCTTC. As protein: CASSREGQRYGYTF. The chain couples TRBV18 to TRBJ1-2; a weak D match, TRBD1 (6 bases). This CDR3 contains 14 residues. V dropped 4 bases and J dropped 4 bases, with 13 bases sitting between them. Germline CDR1 and CDR2: KGHSH and LQKENI.

The chain carries TRBV6-5 and TRBJ2-7, with TRBD2 matching 8 bases. The CDR3 contains 16 residues. After removal of 0 bases from V and 4 bases from J, the junction contained 8 bases not matched to a gene. CDR1 is MNHEY, CDR2 SVGAGI, per germline. The CDR3 here is CASSYSMLAGRYEQYF. The CDR3 coding sequence is TGTGCCAGCAGTTACTCCATGTTAGCGGGAAGGTACGAGCAGTACTTC.

This clone was recorded only once. The rearrangement joins TRBV6-6 to TRBJ2-7, with D possibly TRBD1 on 5 matching bases. Germline V gene sequence: CDR1 MNHNY, CDR2 SVGAGI (reference sequence). CDR3 size: 14 residues. V gave up 2 bases and J gave up 5 bases, with 13 bases separating them. In DNA, the CDR3 is TGTGCCAGCAGTTACGCGTTACAGGTGCACGAGCAGTACTTC. Translated, it gives CASSYALQVHEQYF.

This clone was counted only a few times. The chain has TRBV7-3 and TRBJ2-7; 8 bases fit TRBD1. V shed 5 bases and J 2 bases; nucleotides not matched to a gene: 8. Per the germline V gene, CDR1 is SGHTA and CDR2 is FQGTGA. This CDR3 contains 15 residues. The CDR3 DNA follows: TGTGCCAGCAGCCCCGGGGACAGGATGACCTACGAGCAGTACTTC. Translated: CASSPGDRMTYEQYF.

This clone has a handful of counts. The chain employs TRBV2 and TRBJ2-1; TRBD2 agrees at 7 bases. In germline, CDR1 is SNHLY, CDR2 FYNNEI. V was pared by 0 bases and J by 15 bases, with 14 bases of the junction left unmatched. The CDR3 sequence is 15 residues long. Here the CDR3 DNA reads TGTGCCAGCAGTGAAGCTGGGATGACTAGCTACTACCCGTTCTTC. Protein sequence: CASSEAGMTSYYPFF.

CDR3 coding DNA: TGTGCCAGCAGTGACAGGGGTCATCAGCCCCAGCATTTT. Protein: CASSDRGHQPQHF. The gene calls are TRBV27 and TRBJ1-5; 8 nucleotides agree with TRBD1. Unmatched junction bases numbered 2, after V lost 5 bases and J lost 5 bases. CDR1 and CDR2 from the germline V gene are MNHEY and SMNVEV (reference sequence). The CDR3 sequence is 13 residues long.

The rearrangement uses TRBV4-3 and TRBJ2-1; TRBD2 agrees at 8 bases. This CDR3 is 16 amino acids long. J gave up 9 bases and V 0 bases, and 10 bases lay outside the gene matches. The V gene's germline CDR1 is LGHNA and CDR2 YSLEER. CDR3 loop: CASSQDSGTPASEQFF. The CDR3 DNA sequence: TGCGCCAGCAGCCAAGATAGCGGGACCCCCGCATCTGAGCAGTTCTTC.

This chain connects TRBV7-9 to TRBJ2-1, with 8 bases aligning to TRBD2. V shed 5 bases, J shed 4 bases, and the junction held 10 bases outside the gene matches. This CDR3 region has 16 residues. Germline assignment: CDR1 SEHNR and CDR2 FQNEAQ (reference sequence). In nucleotides, the CDR3 is TGTGCCAGCAGCCCGCCCTTAGCGGGAAGATACAATGAGCAGTTCTTC. It is translated as CASSPPLAGRYNEQFF.

CDR3 DNA: TGTGCCAGTAGTGTTCGGACTAGCGGGACGGTCCATGAGCAGTTCTTC. It yields the protein CASSVRTSGTVHEQFF. The chain joins TRBV19 to TRBJ2-1; TRBD2 agrees at 12 bases. CDR1 and CDR2 (germline): LNHDA, SQIVND (reference sequence). V lost 5 bases, J lost 8 bases, and 10 bases stayed unmatched. The CDR3 sequence is 16 residues long.

The chain's CDR3 is CASGLVRARDYGYTF. DNA for the CDR3: TGTGCTAGTGGTTTGGTACGTGCCCGGGACTATGGCTACACCTTC. The chain uses TRBV12-5 and TRBJ1-2; D is uncertain. Germline CDR1 and CDR2: LGHNT and FRNRAP. Deletions cut 0 bases from V and 3 bases from J, with 11 bases between. The CDR3 length is 15 residues.

J is TRBJ2-3 and V is TRBV19, with D tentatively TRBD2 (6 bases). This CDR3 region has 14 residues. Germline V gene data show CDR1 as LNHDA and CDR2 as SQIVND (reference sequence). V dropped 7 bases and J dropped 4 bases, with 15 bases sitting between them. The CDR3 loop reads CASMTSENSDTQYF. The CDR3 DNA reads TGTGCCAGTATGACTAGTGAAAATTCAGATACGCAGTATTTT.

CDR3 amino acids: CASTKPPRAEAFF. The CDR3 DNA sequence: TGTGCCAGCACGAAGCCCCCCAGGGCAGAAGCTTTCTTT. V is TRBV11-3 and J is TRBJ1-1, with a possible D match to TRBD1 (5 bases). This CDR3 has 13 residues. Germline CDR1 reads SGHNT; CDR2 reads YENEEA. The V and J ends lost 7 bases and 8 bases respectively, with 17 bases between them. The whole variable domain, filled in from reference TRBV11-3 and TRBJ1-1, reads EAGVVQSPRYKIIEKKQPVAFWCNPISGHNTLYWYLQNLGQGPELLIRYENEEAVDDSQLPKDRFSAERLKGVDSTLKIQPAELGDSAVYLCASTKPPRAEAFFGQGTRLTVV.

This sequence joins TRBV19 and TRBJ2-1; tentatively, D is TRBD2 (6 bases). From germline, CDR1 is LNHDA and CDR2 SQIVND (reference sequence). The CDR3 is 14 amino acids. Trimming shortened V by 3 bases and J by 6 bases, and 12 bases separated the two germline ends. As DNA, the CDR3 is TGTGCCAGTAGTATGTTAGCGGACATCAATGAGCAGTTCTTC. Translating gives CASSMLADINEQFF.